This is a list of T cell receptor beta chains from one sample in a study of T cell responses to AZD1222 COVID-19 vaccine. Clones were sequenced by immunoSEQ multiplex PCR, and TCRdb holds only the in-frame ones, with some missing. The sample has approximately 150,000 clones, 91% seen once. Source: peripheral blood, taken on day 0 of AZD1222 vaccination. Receptor source: an adult in good health. Each CDR3 is given with its conserved first and last residue. The D gene is left open where the match is weak. Clone size appears in some rows only: once, few, many, or a class for an expanded clone.

TRBJ1-3	NA	TRBD1	TRBV18	CASSAGTGDSGNTIYF	TGTGCCAGCTCAGCCGGGACAGGGGACTCCGGAAACACCATATATTTT
TRBJ2-3	NA	TRBD2	TRBV20-1	CSASGLAGGQHGTQYF	TGCAGTGCTAGTGGTCTAGCGGGGGGGCAACATGGTACGCAGTATTTT
TRBJ2-1	NA	TRBD2	TRBV28	CASSSQGLAGDEQFF	TGTGCCAGCAGTTCGCAAGGACTAGCGGGAGATGAGCAGTTCTTC
TRBJ1-1	NA	NA	TRBV6-5	CASSPGTGTEAFF	TGTGCCAGCAGTCCCGGGACCGGGACTGAAGCTTTCTTT
TRBJ1-5	NA	TRBD1	TRBV28	CASSFQVGDRGYNQPQHF	TGTGCCAGCAGTTTCCAGGTTGGGGACAGGGGATATAATCAGCCCCAGCATTTT
TRBJ2-7	NA	TRBD1	TRBV28	CASRTAGQGTYEQYF	TGTGCCAGCAGAACTGCGGGACAGGGCACCTACGAGCAGTACTTC
TRBJ2-7	NA	NA	TRBV30	CAWSVGVHHEQYF	TGTGCCTGGAGTGTCGGGGTACACCACGAGCAGTACTTC
TRBJ1-1	few	NA	TRBV6-5	CASSLDSVNTEAFF	TGTGCCAGCAGTCTGGACAGTGTGAACACTGAAGCTTTCTTT
TRBJ2-2	NA	TRBD1	TRBV11-3	CASSGQGANTGELFF	TGTGCCAGCAGCGGACAGGGGGCGAACACCGGGGAGCTGTTTTTT
TRBJ1-1	NA	NA	TRBV30	CAWRREFRENTEAFF	TGTGCCTGGAGACGCGAATTCAGGGAGAACACTGAAGCTTTCTTT
TRBJ2-2	NA	NA	TRBV5-1	CASSFTRTGELFF	TGCGCCAGCAGCTTTACTCGAACCGGGGAGCTGTTTTTT
TRBJ2-5	NA	NA	TRBV4-2	CATREESGPIGTQYF	TGTGCCACCAGGGAAGAGAGCGGGCCCATAGGGACCCAGTACTTC
TRBJ1-5	NA	NA	TRBV28	CASNVVNQPQHF	TGTGCCAGCAATGTTGTCAATCAGCCCCAGCATTTT
TRBJ1-2	NA	NA	TRBV2	CASSEGMGDLGGYTF	TGTGCCAGCAGTGAAGGCATGGGAGACTTGGGGGGCTACACCTTC
TRBJ1-1	NA	NA	TRBV19	CASSNPTTAPRPNTEAFF	TGTGCCAGTAGTAACCCAACGACGGCTCCTCGACCAAACACTGAAGCTTTCTTT
TRBJ1-1	NA	TRBD1	TRBV27	CASSFQGAGYTEAFF	TGTGCCAGCAGCTTCCAGGGGGCGGGGTACACTGAAGCTTTCTTT
TRBJ1-5	once	NA	TRBV5-1	CASRGEGDNQPQHF	TGCGCCAGCAGAGGGGAAGGGGACAATCAGCCCCAGCATTTT
TRBJ2-7	NA	TRBD2	TRBV11-3	CASSRLAGGSPYEQYF	TGTGCCAGCAGTCGACTAGCGGGAGGGAGTCCCTACGAGCAGTACTTC
TRBJ1-2	NA	TRBD1	TRBV29-1	CSVVQGQGGYTF	TGCAGCGTTGTCCAGGGACAGGGGGGCTACACCTTC
TRBJ1-1	NA	NA	TRBV19	CASSIKQGLRNTEAFF	TGTGCCAGTAGTATAAAACAGGGTCTAAGGAACACTGAAGCTTTCTTT
TRBJ2-1	once	TRBD2	TRBV2	CATTGLVNFEQFF	TGTGCCACCACCGGACTAGTTAACTTTGAGCAGTTCTTC
TRBJ1-1	NA	NA	TRBV29-1	CSVGGGILNTEAFF	TGCAGCGTTGGAGGGGGAATCCTGAACACTGAAGCTTTCTTT
TRBJ2-5	NA	NA	TRBV5-5	CASSVRDGPAAQYF	TGTGCCAGCAGCGTGCGGGACGGACCCGCGGCCCAGTACTTC
TRBJ1-1	NA	NA	TRBV5-6	CASSLAVGFTEAFF	TGTGCCAGCAGCTTGGCCGTAGGGTTCACTGAAGCTTTCTTT
TRBJ1-2	NA	TRBD1	TRBV30	CAWSDRGDDGYTF	TGTGCCTGGAGTGACAGGGGGGACGATGGCTACACCTTC
TRBJ2-1	NA	TRBD2	TRBV11-3	CASSFSAGGRDEQFF	TGTGCCAGCAGCTTTTCAGCGGGGGGCCGAGATGAGCAGTTCTTC
TRBJ1-2	NA	NA	TRBV30	CAWRKAGTPYGYTF	TGTGCCTGGAGAAAGGCCGGGACCCCGTATGGCTACACCTTC
TRBJ1-4	NA	TRBD1	TRBV5-4	CASSSVTGSFATNEKLFF	TGTGCCAGCAGTTCTGTGACAGGGAGTTTTGCAACTAATGAAAAACTGTTTTTT
TRBJ1-1	NA	TRBD1	TRBV28	CASTLSTGEDTEAFF	TGTGCCAGCACCCTAAGCACAGGGGAGGATACTGAAGCTTTCTTT
TRBJ1-1	NA	NA	TRBV5-1	CASSLEGRNTEAFF	TGCGCCAGCAGCTTGGAGGGAAGGAACACTGAAGCTTTCTTT
TRBJ2-7	NA	NA	TRBV5-3	CARRSRSRTTYEQYF	TGTGCCAGAAGATCCCGAAGCCGCACCACCTACGAGCAGTACTTC
TRBJ1-2	NA	NA	TRBV23-1	CASSKKTPTNYGYTF	TGCGCCAGCAGTAAAAAGACTCCGACTAACTATGGCTACACCTTC
TRBJ2-7	NA	TRBD1	TRBV15	CATSRGRQGRDEQYF	TGTGCCACCAGCAGAGGGAGACAGGGGCGCGACGAGCAGTACTTC
TRBJ1-6	NA	NA	TRBV9	CASSGSGGGTPLHF	TGTGCCAGCAGCGGCAGTGGGGGCGGGACACCCCTCCACTTT
TRBJ1-2	NA	NA	TRBV6-5	CATQEGFIGYTF	TGTGCCACCCAAGAGGGGTTCATCGGCTACACCTTC
TRBJ1-1	once	NA	TRBV4-1	CASSRVGSGAFF	TGCGCCAGCAGCCGAGTGGGGTCGGGAGCTTTCTTT
TRBJ2-3	NA	TRBD2	TRBV20-1	CSASKRLGGGADTQYF	TGCAGTGCTAGTAAAAGACTGGGCGGGGGGGCAGATACGCAGTATTTT
TRBJ1-1	NA	TRBD1	TRBV19	CASSPSGGYEAFF	TGTGCCAGTAGCCCATCAGGGGGATACGAAGCTTTCTTT
TRBJ1-5	once	NA	TRBV9	CASSATQMNQPQHF	TGTGCCAGCAGCGCAACTCAGATGAATCAGCCCCAGCATTTT
TRBJ1-6	NA	NA	TRBV7-3	CASSLLSNSPLHF	TGTGCCAGCAGCTTACTAAGCAATTCACCCCTCCACTTT
TRBJ1-4	NA	NA	TRBV11-2	CASSLGHRAQLFF	TGTGCCAGCAGCTTAGGCCACAGGGCCCAACTGTTTTTT
TRBJ1-4	NA	NA	TRBV5-8	CASSLGGQSNEKLFF	TGTGCCAGCAGCTTGGGAGGACAGTCTAATGAAAAACTGTTTTTT
TRBJ2-1	NA	NA	TRBV28	CASTDGGGLVNEQFF	TGTGCCAGCACCGATGGAGGGGGGCTGGTCAATGAGCAGTTCTTC
TRBJ2-1	NA	TRBD2	TRBV7-2	CASSLAASGTSYNEQFF	TGTGCCAGCAGCTTAGCGGCTAGCGGGACTTCCTACAATGAGCAGTTCTTC
TRBJ2-2	NA	TRBD2	TRBV7-8	CASSSSRLAGTGELFF	TGTGCCAGCAGTTCAAGTCGTCTAGCGGGAACCGGGGAGCTGTTTTTT
TRBJ2-7	NA	NA	TRBV15	CATSRAGQRGDEQYF	TGTGCCACCAGCAGAGCGGGACAGCGGGGAGACGAGCAGTACTTC
TRBJ1-6	NA	NA	TRBV6-5	CATEQTVYNSPLHF	TGTGCCACCGAGCAGACAGTGTATAATTCACCCCTCCACTTT
TRBJ2-7	NA	NA	TRBV14	CASSRGLKNYEQYF	TGTGCCAGCAGCCGGGGACTGAAGAACTACGAGCAGTACTTC
TRBJ1-1	NA	NA	TRBV19	CASSIGAGVNTEAFF	TGTGCCAGTAGTATAGGGGCAGGGGTGAACACTGAAGCTTTCTTT
TRBJ2-1	few	NA	TRBV29-1	CSVRVGQGEQFF	TGCAGCGTTCGGGTGGGCCAGGGTGAGCAGTTCTTC
TRBJ1-5	NA	NA	TRBV24-1	CATSDPGRGDSNQPQHF	TGTGCCACCAGTGACCCCGGACGAGGGGATAGCAATCAGCCCCAGCATTTT
TRBJ1-1	NA	NA	TRBV14	CASSLSEHRTEAFF	TGTGCCAGCAGCCTGTCGGAACATCGAACTGAAGCTTTCTTT
TRBJ1-1	NA	NA	TRBV6-1	CASSEAGVTEAFF	TGTGCCAGCAGTGAAGCGGGGGTAACTGAAGCTTTCTTT
TRBJ2-1	NA	NA	TRBV2	CATSTSHNEQFF	TGTGCCACCAGTACTTCCCACAATGAGCAGTTCTTC
TRBJ2-1	NA	NA	TRBV5-1	CASSPRDGGNEQFF	TGCGCCAGCAGCCCCCGGGACGGCGGGAATGAGCAGTTCTTC
TRBJ1-5	NA	TRBD1	TRBV30	CAWSVGQGDQPQHF	TGTGCCTGGAGTGTCGGACAGGGGGATCAGCCCCAGCATTTT
TRBJ1-3	few	NA	TRBV9	CASNVGSSGNTIYF	TGTGCCAGCAACGTAGGAAGCTCTGGAAACACCATATATTTT
TRBJ2-1	NA	NA	TRBV4-1	CASSYYNEQFF	TGCGCCAGCAGCTACTACAATGAGCAGTTCTTC
TRBJ1-5	NA	TRBD1	TRBV28	CASSFIDRDRGWQPQHF	TGTGCCAGCAGTTTCATTGACCGGGACAGGGGGTGGCAGCCCCAGCATTTT
TRBJ1-2	NA	NA	TRBV7-2	CASSERAWEHSTGYTF	TGTGCCAGCAGCGAGAGGGCGTGGGAACACTCCACTGGCTACACCTTC